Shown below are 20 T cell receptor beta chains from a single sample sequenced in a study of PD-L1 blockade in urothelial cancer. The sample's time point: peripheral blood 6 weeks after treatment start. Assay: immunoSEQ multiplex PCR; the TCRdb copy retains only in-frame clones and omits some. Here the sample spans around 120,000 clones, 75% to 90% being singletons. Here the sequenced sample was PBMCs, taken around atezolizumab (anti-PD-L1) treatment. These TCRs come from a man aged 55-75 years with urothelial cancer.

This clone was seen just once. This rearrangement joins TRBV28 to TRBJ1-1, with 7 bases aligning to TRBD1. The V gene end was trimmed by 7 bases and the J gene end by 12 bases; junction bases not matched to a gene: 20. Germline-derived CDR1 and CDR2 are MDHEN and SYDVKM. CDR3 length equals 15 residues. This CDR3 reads CASTLGLISTGKTFF. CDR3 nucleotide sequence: TGTGCCAGCACTTTGGGTTTAATCTCGACAGGGAAGACTTTCTTT.

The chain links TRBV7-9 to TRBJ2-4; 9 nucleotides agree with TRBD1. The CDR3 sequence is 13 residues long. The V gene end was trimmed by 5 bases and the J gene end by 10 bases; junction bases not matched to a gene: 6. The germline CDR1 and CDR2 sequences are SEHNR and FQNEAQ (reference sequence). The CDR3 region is CASSPGQGGIQYF. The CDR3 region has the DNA TGTGCCAGCAGCCCGGGACAGGGAGGAATTCAGTACTTC.

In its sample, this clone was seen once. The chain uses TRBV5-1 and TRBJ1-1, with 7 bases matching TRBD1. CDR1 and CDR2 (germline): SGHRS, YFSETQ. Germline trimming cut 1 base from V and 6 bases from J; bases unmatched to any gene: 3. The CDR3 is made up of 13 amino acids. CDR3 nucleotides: TGCGCCAGCAGCTTGACAGGGGAGGCTGAAGCTTTCTTT. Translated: CASSLTGEAEAFF.

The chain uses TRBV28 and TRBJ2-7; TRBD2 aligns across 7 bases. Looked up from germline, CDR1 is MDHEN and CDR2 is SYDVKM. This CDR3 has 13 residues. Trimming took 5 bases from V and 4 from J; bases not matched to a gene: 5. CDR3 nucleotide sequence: TGTGCCAGCAGTCAGAGCGGGGTTTACGAGCAGTACTTC. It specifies CASSQSGVYEQYF.

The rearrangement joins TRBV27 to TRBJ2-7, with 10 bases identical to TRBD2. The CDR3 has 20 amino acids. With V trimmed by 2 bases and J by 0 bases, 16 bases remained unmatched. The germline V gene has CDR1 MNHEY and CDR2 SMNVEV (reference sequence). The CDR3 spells CASSLPHMITSGAPSYEQYF. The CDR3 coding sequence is TGTGCCAGCAGTTTACCCCACATGATAACTAGCGGGGCGCCCTCCTACGAGCAGTACTTC.

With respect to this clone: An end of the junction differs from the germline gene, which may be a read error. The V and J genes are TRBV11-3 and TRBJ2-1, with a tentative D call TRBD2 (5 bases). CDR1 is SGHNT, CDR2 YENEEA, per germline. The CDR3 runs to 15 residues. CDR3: CASSLGIADYDEQFF. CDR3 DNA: TGTGCCAGCAGCTTAGGGATAGCTGACTACGATGAGCAGTTCTTC.

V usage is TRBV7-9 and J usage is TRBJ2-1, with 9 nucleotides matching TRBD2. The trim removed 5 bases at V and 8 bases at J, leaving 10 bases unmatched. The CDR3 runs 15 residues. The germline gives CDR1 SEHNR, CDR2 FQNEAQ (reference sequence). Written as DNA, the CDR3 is TGTGCCAGCAGCCCTCGGGGACTAGCTTCAGATGAGCAGTTCTTC. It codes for CASSPRGLASDEQFF.

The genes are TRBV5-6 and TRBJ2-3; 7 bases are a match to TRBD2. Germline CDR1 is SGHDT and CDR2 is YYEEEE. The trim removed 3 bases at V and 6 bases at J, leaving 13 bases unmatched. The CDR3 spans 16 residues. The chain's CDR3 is CASSSSPGLPPDTQYF. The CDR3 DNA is TGTGCCAGCAGCTCGTCCCCGGGACTACCCCCGGATACGCAGTATTTT.

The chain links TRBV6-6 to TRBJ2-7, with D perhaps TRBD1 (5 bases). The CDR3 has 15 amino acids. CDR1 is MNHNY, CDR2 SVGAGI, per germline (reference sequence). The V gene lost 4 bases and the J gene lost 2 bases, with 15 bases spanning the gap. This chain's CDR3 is CASSSPTIQAYEQYF. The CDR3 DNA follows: TGTGCCAGCAGTTCCCCAACTATACAGGCCTACGAGCAGTACTTC.

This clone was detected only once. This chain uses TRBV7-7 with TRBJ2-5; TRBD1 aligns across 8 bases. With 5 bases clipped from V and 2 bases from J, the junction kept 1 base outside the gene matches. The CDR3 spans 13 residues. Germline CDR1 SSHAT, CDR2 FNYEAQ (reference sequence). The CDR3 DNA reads TGTGCCAGCAGCCGGGACAGGCAAGAGACCCAGTACTTC. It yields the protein CASSRDRQETQYF.

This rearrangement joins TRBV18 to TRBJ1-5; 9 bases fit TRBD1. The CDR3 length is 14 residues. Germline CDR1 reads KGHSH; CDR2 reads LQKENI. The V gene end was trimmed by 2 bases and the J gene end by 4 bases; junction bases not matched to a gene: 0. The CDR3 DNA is TGTGCCAGCTCACCAGGACAGGGGAATCAGCCCCAGCATTTT. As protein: CASSPGQGNQPQHF.

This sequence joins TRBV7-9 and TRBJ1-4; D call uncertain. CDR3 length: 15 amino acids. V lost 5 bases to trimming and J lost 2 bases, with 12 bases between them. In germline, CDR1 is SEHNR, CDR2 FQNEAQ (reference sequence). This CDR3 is CASSPMALTNEKLFF. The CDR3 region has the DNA TGTGCCAGCAGCCCCATGGCCTTGACTAATGAAAAACTGTTTTTT. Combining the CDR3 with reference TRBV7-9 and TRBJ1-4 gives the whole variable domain DTGVSQNPRHKITKRGQNVTFRCDPISEHNRLYWYRQTLGQGPEFLTYFQNEAQLEKSRLLSDRFSAERPKGSFSTLEIQRTEQGDSAMYLCASSPMALTNEKLFFGSGTQLSVL.

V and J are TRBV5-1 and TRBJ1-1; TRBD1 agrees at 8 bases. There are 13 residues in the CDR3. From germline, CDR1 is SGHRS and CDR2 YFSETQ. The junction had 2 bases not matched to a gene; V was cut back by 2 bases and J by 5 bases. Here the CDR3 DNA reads TGCGCCAGCAGCTTACAGGGGGAGACTGAAGCTTTCTTT. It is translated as CASSLQGETEAFF.

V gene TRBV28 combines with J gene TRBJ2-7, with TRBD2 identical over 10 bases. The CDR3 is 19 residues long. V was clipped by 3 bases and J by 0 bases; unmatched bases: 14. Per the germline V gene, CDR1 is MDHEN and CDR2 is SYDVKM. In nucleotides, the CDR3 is TGTGCCAGCAGTTTCCTTCCGGGTAGCGGGGGGCCGAGCTCCTACGAGCAGTACTTC. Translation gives CASSFLPGSGGPSSYEQYF.

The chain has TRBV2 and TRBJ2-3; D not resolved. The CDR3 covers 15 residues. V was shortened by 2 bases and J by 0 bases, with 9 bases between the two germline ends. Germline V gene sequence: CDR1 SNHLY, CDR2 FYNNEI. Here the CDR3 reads CASSEQQTSTDTQYF. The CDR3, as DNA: TGTGCCAGCAGTGAACAGCAGACTAGCACAGATACGCAGTATTTT.

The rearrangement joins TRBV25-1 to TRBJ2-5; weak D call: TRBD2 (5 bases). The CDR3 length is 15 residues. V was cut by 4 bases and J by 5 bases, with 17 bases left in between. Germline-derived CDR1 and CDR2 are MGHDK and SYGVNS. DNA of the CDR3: TGTGCCAGCAGTGCGGCCCGACTATACTCGGAGACCCAGTACTTC. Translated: CASSAARLYSETQYF. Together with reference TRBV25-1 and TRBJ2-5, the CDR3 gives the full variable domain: EADIYQTPRYLVIGTGKKITLECSQTMGHDKMYWYQQDPGMELHLIHYSYGVNSTEKGDLSSESTVSRIRTEHFPLTLESARPSHTSQYLCASSAARLYSETQYFGPGTRLLVL.

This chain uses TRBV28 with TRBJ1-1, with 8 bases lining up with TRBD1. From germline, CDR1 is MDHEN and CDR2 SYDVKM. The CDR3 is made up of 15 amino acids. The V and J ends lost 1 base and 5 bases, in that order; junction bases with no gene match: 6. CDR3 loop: CASSLLPGGKTEAFF. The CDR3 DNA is TGTGCCAGCAGTTTATTGCCAGGGGGCAAAACTGAAGCTTTCTTT.

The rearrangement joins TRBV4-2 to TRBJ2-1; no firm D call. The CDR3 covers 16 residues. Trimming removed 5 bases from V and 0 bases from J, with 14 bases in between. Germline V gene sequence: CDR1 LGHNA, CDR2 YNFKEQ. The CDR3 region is CASSFSDWSSYNEQFF. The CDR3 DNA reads TGTGCCAGCAGCTTCTCAGACTGGAGCTCCTACAATGAGCAGTTCTTC.

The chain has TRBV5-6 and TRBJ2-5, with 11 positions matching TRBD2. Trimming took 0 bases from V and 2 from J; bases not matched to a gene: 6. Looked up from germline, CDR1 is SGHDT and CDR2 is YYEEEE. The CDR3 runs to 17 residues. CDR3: CASSLVASSGGQETQYF. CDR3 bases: TGTGCCAGCAGCTTGGTCGCGTCTAGCGGGGGGCAAGAGACCCAGTACTTC.

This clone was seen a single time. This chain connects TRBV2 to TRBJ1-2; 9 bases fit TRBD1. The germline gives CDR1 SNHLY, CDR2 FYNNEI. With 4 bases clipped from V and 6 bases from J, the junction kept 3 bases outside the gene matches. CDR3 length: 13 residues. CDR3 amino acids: CASSAWTGDGYTF. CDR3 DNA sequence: TGTGCCAGCAGTGCGTGGACAGGGGATGGCTACACCTTC. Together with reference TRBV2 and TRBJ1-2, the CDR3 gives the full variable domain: EPEVTQTPSHQVTQMGQEVILRCVPISNHLYFYWYRQILGQKVEFLVSFYNNEISEKSEIFDDQFSVERPDGSNFTLKIRSTKLEDSAMYFCASSAWTGDGYTFGSGTRLTVV.